What follows are 6 T cell receptor beta chains derived from one specimen sequenced in a study of blood T cells in healthy people across ages. Sample-barcoded 5' priming and a J-beta primer mix drove a second PCR of roughly 6 to 12 cycles. TCRdb reprocessed the 5' RACE reads with MiXCR, giving one entry per CDR3 protein. The sample lists around 820,000 distinct CDR3 sequences; just under 25% were seen once. These sequences were also reported in another study, on T cells of mothers and their children.

The specimen sequenced was blood. These receptors originate from a boy between 10 and 17 years old in good health.

This clonotype has just a few counts. The chain joins TRBV20-1 to TRBJ2-5; the D gene is possibly TRBD2 (7 bases). CDR1 and CDR2 (germline): DFQATT, SNEGSKA (reference sequence). This CDR3 has 16 amino acids. With 6 bases removed from V and 3 bases from J, the gap between germline ends came to 23 bases. Here the CDR3 reads CSATVWGGAIKETQYF. Written as DNA, the CDR3 is TGCAGTGCGACCGTATGGGGGGGGGCAATAAAAGAGACCCAGTACTTC.

The rearrangement joins TRBV9 to TRBJ2-7; 10 bases fit TRBD1. The CDR3 extends over 15 amino acids. Per the germline V gene, CDR1 is SGDLS and CDR2 is YYNGEE. Losses at the gene ends were 0 bases for V and 6 bases for J; bases not matched to a gene: 6. The CDR3 sequence is CASSVAGTGVSEQYF. In DNA, the CDR3 is TGTGCCAGCAGCGTAGCCGGGACAGGGGTTAGCGAGCAGTACTTC.

This clonotype was detected a few times. The J gene is TRBJ2-2, the V gene TRBV4-3; D gene unclear. V was shortened by 0 bases and J by 1 base, with 6 bases between the two germline ends. The CDR3 has 15 residues. The germline CDR1 and CDR2 sequences are LGHNA and YSLEER. Written as DNA, the CDR3 is TGCGCCAGCAGCCAAGACAACGTGAACACCGGGGAGCTGTTTTTT. Translating it yields CASSQDNVNTGELFF.

This clonotype occurred a few times. The junction does not match germline at one end; this may be a read error. V usage is TRBV12-3 or TRBV12-4 and J usage is TRBJ2-6; TRBD1 agrees at 7 bases. This CDR3 region has 17 residues. In nucleotides, the CDR3 is TGTGCCAGCAGACCCAAACAGGGGAGCTCTGGGGCCAACGCCCTGACTTTC. It specifies CASRPKQGSSGANALTF.

In this sample, this clonotype turned up a few times. The rearrangement joins TRBV18 to TRBJ2-6; D unclear. Deletions cut 0 bases from V and 0 bases from J, with 6 bases between. The germline gives CDR1 KGHSH, CDR2 LQKENI. CDR3 size: 16 residues. The CDR3 region is CASSPPVSSGANVLTF. The CDR3 nucleotides are TGTGCCAGCTCACCACCGGTGAGCTCTGGGGCCAACGTCCTGACTTTC.

This sequence joins TRBV20-1 and TRBJ1-1, with D uncertain. The CDR3 length is 12 residues. The V end was cut by 1 base, the J end by 7 bases, with 10 bases between. Germline CDR1 is DFQATT and CDR2 is SNEGSKA (reference sequence). CDR3 coding DNA: TGCAGTGCTAGAGCAGGCTGGGATGAAGCTTTCTTT. Amino acids: CSARAGWDEAFF.